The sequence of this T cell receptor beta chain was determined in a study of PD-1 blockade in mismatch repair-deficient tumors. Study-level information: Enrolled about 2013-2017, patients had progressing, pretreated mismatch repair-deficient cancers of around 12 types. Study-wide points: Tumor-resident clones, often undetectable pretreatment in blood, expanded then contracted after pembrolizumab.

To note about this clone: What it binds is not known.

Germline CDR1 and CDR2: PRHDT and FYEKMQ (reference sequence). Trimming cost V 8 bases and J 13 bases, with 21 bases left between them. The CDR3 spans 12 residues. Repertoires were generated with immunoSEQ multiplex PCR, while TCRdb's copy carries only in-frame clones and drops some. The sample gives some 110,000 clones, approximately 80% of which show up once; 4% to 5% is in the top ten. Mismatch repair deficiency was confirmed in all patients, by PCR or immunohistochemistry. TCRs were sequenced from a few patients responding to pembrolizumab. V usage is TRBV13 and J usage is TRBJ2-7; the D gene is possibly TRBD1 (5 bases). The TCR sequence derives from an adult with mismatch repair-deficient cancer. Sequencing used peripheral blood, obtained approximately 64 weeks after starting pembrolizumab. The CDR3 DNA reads TGTGCCAGCCGATCGACAGTTTCTGCGGCTTACTTC. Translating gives CASRSTVSAAYF.